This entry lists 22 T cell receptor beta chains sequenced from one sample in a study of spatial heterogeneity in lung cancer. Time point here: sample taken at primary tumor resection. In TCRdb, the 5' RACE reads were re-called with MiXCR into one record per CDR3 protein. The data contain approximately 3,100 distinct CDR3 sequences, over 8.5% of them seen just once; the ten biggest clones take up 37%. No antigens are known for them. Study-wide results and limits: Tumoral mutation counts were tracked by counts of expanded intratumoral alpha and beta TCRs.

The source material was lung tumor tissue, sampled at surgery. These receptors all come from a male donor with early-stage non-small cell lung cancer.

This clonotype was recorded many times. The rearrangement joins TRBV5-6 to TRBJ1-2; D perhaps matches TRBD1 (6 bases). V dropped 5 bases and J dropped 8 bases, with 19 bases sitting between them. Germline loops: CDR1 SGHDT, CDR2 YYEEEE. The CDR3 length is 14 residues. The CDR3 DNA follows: TGTGCCAGCAGGGGAGCAGGGGCGCTAGGAGGCTACACCTTC. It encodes CASRGAGALGGYTF.

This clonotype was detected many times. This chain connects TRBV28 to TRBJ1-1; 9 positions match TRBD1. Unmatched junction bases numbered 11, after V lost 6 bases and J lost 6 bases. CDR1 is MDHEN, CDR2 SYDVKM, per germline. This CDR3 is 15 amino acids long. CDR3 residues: CASSLGTGSSPEAFF. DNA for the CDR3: TGTGCCAGCAGCCTTGGGACAGGGTCTTCGCCTGAAGCTTTCTTT. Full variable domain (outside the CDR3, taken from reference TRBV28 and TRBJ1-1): DVKVTQSSRYLVKRTGEKVFLECVQDMDHENMFWYRQDPGLGLRLIYFSYDVKMKEKGDIPEGYSVSREKKERFSLILESASTNQTSMYLCASSLGTGSSPEAFFGQGTRLTVV.

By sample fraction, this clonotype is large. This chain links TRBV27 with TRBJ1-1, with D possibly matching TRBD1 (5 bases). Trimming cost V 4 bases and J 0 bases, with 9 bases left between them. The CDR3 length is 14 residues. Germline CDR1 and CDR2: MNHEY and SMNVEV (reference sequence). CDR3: CASSYRSMNTEAFF. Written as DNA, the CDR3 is TGTGCCAGCAGTTACAGGAGCATGAACACTGAAGCTTTCTTT.

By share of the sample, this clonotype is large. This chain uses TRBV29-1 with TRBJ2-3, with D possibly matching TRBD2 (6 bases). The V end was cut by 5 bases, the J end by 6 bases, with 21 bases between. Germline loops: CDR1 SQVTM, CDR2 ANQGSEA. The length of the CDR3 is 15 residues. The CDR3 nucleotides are TGCAGCGTTTCCGAGAACGGGGCCGGGAGCGATACGCAGTATTTT. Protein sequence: CSVSENGAGSDTQYF.

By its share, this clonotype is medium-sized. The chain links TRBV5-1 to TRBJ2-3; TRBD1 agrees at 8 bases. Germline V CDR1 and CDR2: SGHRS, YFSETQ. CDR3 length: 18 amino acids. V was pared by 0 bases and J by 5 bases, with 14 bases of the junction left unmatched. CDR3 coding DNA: TGCGCCAGCAGCTTGGACGGGACAGGAGGGACGATAGGAGATACGCAGTATTTT. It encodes CASSLDGTGGTIGDTQYF. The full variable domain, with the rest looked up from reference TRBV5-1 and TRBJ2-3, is KAGVTQTPRYLIKTRGQQVTLSCSPISGHRSVSWYQQTPGQGLQFLFEYFSETQRNKGNFPGRFSGRQFSNSRSEMNVSTLELGDSALYLCASSLDGTGGTIGDTQYFGPGTRLTVL.

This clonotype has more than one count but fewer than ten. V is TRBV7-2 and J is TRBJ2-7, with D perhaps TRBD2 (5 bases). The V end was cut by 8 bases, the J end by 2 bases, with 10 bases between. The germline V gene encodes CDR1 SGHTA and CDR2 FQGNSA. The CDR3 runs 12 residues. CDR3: CASGSGTYEQYF. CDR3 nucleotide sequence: TGTGCCAGCGGGAGTGGGACCTACGAGCAGTACTTC.

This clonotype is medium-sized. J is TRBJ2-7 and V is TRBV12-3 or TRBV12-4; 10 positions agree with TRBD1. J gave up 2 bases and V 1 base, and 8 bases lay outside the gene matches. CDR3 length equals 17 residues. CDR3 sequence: CASSLGPGQGIPYEQYF. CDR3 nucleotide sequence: TGTGCCAGCAGTTTAGGACCGGGACAGGGGATTCCCTACGAGCAGTACTTC.

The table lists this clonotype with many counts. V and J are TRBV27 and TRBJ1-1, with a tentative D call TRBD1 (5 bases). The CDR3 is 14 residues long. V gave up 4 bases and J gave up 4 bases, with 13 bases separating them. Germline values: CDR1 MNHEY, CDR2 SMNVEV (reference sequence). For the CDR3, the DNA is TGTGCCAGCAGTTATTCAGGGTTCATCACTGAAGCTTTCTTT. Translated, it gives CASSYSGFITEAFF.

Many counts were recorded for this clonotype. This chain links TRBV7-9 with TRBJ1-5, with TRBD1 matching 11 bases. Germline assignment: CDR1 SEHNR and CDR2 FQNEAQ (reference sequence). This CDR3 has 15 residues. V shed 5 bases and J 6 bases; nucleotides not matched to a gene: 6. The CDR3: CASSDGQGASQPQHF. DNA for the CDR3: TGTGCCAGCAGCGACGGACAGGGGGCCTCTCAGCCCCAGCATTTT.

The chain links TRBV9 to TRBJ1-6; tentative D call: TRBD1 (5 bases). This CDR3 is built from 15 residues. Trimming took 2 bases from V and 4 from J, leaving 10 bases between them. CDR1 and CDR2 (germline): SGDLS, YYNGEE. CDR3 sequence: CASSVWDSYNSPLHF. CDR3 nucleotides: TGTGCCAGCAGCGTTTGGGACTCTTATAATTCACCCCTCCACTTT. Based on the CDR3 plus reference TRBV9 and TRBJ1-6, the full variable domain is DSGVTQTPKHLITATGQRVTLRCSPRSGDLSVYWYQQSLDQGLQFLIQYYNGEERAKGNILERFSAQQFPDLHSELNLSSLELGDSALYFCASSVWDSYNSPLHFGNGTRLTVT.

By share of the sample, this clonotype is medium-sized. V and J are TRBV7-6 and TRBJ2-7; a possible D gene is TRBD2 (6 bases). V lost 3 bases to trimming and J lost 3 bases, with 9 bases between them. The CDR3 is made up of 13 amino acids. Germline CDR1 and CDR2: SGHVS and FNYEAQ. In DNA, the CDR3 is TGTGCCAGCAGCTTGGGACTTGGCTACGAGCAGTACTTC. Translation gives CASSLGLGYEQYF.

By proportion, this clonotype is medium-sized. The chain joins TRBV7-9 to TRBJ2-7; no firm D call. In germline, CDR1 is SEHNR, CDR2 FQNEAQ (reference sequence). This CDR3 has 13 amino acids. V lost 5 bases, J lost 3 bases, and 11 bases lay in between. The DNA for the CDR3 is TGTGCCAGCAGCCGTACAATGCGCTACGAGCAGTACTTC. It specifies CASSRTMRYEQYF.

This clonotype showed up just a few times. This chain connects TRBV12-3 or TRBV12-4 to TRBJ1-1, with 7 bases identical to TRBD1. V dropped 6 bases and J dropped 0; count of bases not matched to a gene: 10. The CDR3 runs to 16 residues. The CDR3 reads CASRPYRGPMNTEAFF. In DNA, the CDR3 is TGTGCCAGCAGGCCATACAGGGGCCCCATGAACACTGAAGCTTTCTTT.

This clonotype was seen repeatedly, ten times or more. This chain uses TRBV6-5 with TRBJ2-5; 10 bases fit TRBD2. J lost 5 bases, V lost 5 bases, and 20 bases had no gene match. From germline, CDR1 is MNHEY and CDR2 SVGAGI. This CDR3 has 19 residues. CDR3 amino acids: CASSHPSSPGLAKKETQYF. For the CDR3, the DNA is TGTGCCAGCAGTCACCCCTCCAGTCCGGGACTAGCGAAGAAGGAGACCCAGTACTTC.

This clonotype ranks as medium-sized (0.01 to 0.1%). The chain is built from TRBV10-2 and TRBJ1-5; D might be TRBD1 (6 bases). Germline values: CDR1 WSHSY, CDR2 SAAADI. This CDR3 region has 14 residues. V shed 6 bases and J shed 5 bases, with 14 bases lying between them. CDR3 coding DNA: TGCGCCAGCAGGGCATCTGACAGGTATCAGCCCCAGCATTTT. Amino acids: CASRASDRYQPQHF.

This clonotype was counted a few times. CDR3 in DNA: TGCAGTGCAACCCCGGGGTATAGCGGGAGCTCGGAGACCCAGTACTTC. Translating gives CSATPGYSGSSETQYF. The V and J genes are TRBV20-1 and TRBJ2-5; 9 bases fit TRBD2. CDR3 length: 16 residues. Germline lookup yields CDR1 DFQATT and CDR2 SNEGSKA (reference sequence). Losses at the gene ends were 6 bases for V and 5 bases for J; bases not matched to a gene: 16.

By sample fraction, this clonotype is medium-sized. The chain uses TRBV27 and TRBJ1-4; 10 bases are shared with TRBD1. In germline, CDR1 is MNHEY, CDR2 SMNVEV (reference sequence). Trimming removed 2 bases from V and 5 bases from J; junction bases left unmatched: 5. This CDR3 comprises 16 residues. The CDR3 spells CASSLATGGENEKLFF. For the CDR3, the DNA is TGTGCCAGCAGTTTAGCGACAGGGGGCGAGAATGAAAAACTGTTTTTT. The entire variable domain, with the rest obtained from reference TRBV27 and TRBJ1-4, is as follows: EAQVTQNPRYLITVTGKKLTVTCSQNMNHEYMSWYRQDPGLGLRQIYYSMNVEVTDKGDVPEGYKVSRKEKRNFPLILESPSPNQTSLYFCASSLATGGENEKLFFGSGTQLSVL.

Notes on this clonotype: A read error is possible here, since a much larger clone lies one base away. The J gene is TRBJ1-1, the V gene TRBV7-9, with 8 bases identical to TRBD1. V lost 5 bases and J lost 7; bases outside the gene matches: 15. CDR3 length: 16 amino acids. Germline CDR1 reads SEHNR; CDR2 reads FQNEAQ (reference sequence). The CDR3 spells CASSPATGVHSNEAFF. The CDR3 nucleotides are TGTGCCAGCAGCCCGGCGACAGGGGTTCACAGCAATGAAGCTTTCTTT. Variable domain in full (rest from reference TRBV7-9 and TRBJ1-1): DTGVSQNPRHKITKRGQNVTFRCDPISEHNRLYWYRQTLGQGPEFLTYFQNEAQLEKSRLLSDRFSAERPKGSFSTLEIQRTEQGDSAMYLCASSPATGVHSNEAFFGQGTRLTVV.

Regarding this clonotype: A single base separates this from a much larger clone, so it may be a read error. The CDR3 here is CASSSGARTQSF. The CDR3 DNA reads TGTGCCAGCAGCTCCGGGGCGCGGACCCAGTCCTTC. The chain recombines TRBV7-2 with TRBJ2-5; the D gene could be TRBD1 or TRBD2 (5 bases each). Looked up from germline, CDR1 is SGHTA and CDR2 is FQGNSA. This CDR3 is 12 amino acids long.

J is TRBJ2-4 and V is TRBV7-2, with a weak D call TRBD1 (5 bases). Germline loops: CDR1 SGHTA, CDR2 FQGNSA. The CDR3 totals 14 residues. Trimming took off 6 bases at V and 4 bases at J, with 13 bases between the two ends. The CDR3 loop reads CASRPPDTKNIQYF. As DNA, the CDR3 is TGTGCCAGCAGGCCTCCGGACACTAAAAACATTCAGTACTTC.

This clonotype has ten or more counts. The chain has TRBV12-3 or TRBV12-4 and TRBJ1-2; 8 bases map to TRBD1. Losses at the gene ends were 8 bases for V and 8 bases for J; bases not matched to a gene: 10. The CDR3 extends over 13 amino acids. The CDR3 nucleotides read TGTGCCAGCCTAGGACAGGGAAGAAAAGGCTACACCTTC. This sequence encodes CASLGQGRKGYTF.

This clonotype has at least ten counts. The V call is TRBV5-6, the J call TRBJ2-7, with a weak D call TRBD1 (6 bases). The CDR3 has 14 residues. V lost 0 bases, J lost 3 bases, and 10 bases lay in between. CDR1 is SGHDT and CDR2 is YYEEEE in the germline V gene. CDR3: CASSLGPGDYEQYF. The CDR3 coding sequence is TGTGCCAGCAGCTTGGGTCCAGGGGACTACGAGCAGTACTTC.